The subject of this entry is one T cell receptor beta chain. The antigen remains undetermined. The data originate from a study of cytomegalovirus exposure and HLA in healthy donors. PCR used 60 Vbeta primers and 13 Jbeta primers. The data were produced by immunoSEQ multiplex PCR, yet TCRdb's version contains in-frame clones alone and is incomplete. The repertoire holds 250,000 to 350,000 clones, with 70% to 90% as singletons. Study-wide results and caveats: Most likely, a cluster of highly shared sequence variants arose as a sequencing artifact. Overall, approximately 150 TCR beta chains were annotated as cytomegalovirus-associated.

Trimming cost V 5 bases and J 7 bases; bases outside gene matches: 8. CDR1 GTSNPN and CDR2 SVGIG come from the germline V gene (reference sequence). The CDR3 loop spans 14 amino acids. The chain is built from TRBV30 and TRBJ1-5, with 10 bases aligning to TRBD1. Sequencing was done on a sample of PBMCs. This clonotype was obtained from a man between 35 and 55 years old in good health and CMV-seropositive. CDR3 amino acids: CAWGGDRGIQPQHF. In nucleotides, the CDR3 is TGTGCCTGGGGAGGGGACAGGGGAATACAGCCCCAGCATTTT.